This entry lists 2 T cell receptor beta chains sequenced from one sample in a study of blood T cell repertoires in COVID-19. Repertoires were generated with immunoSEQ multiplex PCR, while TCRdb's copy carries only in-frame clones and drops some. The table lists 350,000 to 450,000 clones, over 75% of them singletons. Sequenced: peripheral blood. Receptors were obtained from a woman aged 40 to 49 with COVID-19, enrolled during active disease.

The chain has TRBV18 and TRBJ1-6; D gene uncertain. Per the germline V gene, CDR1 is KGHSH and CDR2 is LQKENI. Trimming took 0 bases from V and 5 from J, leaving 14 bases between them. This CDR3 region has 17 residues. The CDR3 DNA is TGTGCCAGCTCACCACCCGGGGAAAATCGGCATAATTCACCCCTCCACTTT. Protein: CASSPPGENRHNSPLHF.

V is TRBV29-1 and J is TRBJ1-1; D uncertain. With 7 bases removed from V and 2 bases from J, the gap between germline ends came to 14 bases. The CDR3 length is 13 residues. Germline-derived CDR1 and CDR2 are SQVTM and ANQGSEA. The CDR3 protein is CSAGGQLNTEAFF. The CDR3 region has the DNA TGCAGCGCCGGCGGCCAGTTAAACACTGAAGCTTTCTTT.